A single sample is the source of the 26 T cell receptor beta chains below, sequenced in a study of CXCR3-negative and CXCR3-positive naive CD8 T cells. Libraries were UMI-labeled 5' RACE TRB cDNA. TCRdb reworked the 5' RACE reads into one entry per CDR3 protein, no DNA. The sample spans roughly 140,000 distinct CDR3 sequences; the ten largest clones claim roughly 0.27%. Study-level results: CXCR3-positive naive cells had more hydrophobic TRB CDR3s than CXCR3-negative naive cells.

Their target antigens are unknown. The sample consisted of naive CXCR3+ CD8+ T cells from blood. The subset was: CD45RO-CCR7+CD27+CD95- naive CD8+ T cells expressing CXCR3 (TNR3+). These receptor sequences come from a human donor in good health. Some clones in this sample may be carry-over from other donors' samples.

V and J are TRBV21-1 and TRBJ1-1; as DNA is missing, the TRBD1 call by TCRdb cannot be tested. TRBV21-1 represents a pseudogene. The CDR3 is made up of 17 amino acids. The CDR3 region is CASSKVRGQTENTEAFF.

V gene TRBV5-1 combines with J gene TRBJ2-7. Germline CDR1 SGHRS, CDR2 YFSETQ. The CDR3 consists of 15 residues. The CDR3 here is CASSLEGTETYEQYF.

The rearrangement uses TRBV6-1 and TRBJ2-7. The CDR3 is 13 amino acids. Germline V gene data show CDR1 as MNHNS and CDR2 as SASEGT. The chain's CDR3 is CASSGGHTNEQYF.

The chain combines TRBV7-9 with TRBJ2-2; the D call from TCRdb, TRBD2, cannot be confirmed without DNA. The CDR3 length is 15 residues. Germline CDR1 reads SEHNR; CDR2 reads FQNEAQ (reference sequence). The CDR3 reads CASSFQAGGSGELFF. Variable domain in full (rest from reference TRBV7-9 and TRBJ2-2): DTGVSQNPRHKITKRGQNVTFRCDPISEHNRLYWYRQTLGQGPEFLTYFQNEAQLEKSRLLSDRFSAERPKGSFSTLEIQRTEQGDSAMYLCASSFQAGGSGELFFGEGSRLTVL.

J is TRBJ2-7 and V is TRBV29-1. Germline V gene sequence: CDR1 SQVTM, CDR2 ANQGSEA. This CDR3 region has 12 residues. CDR3 in amino acids: CSVVVSSYEQYF.

The rearrangement joins TRBV19 to TRBJ2-2; TCRdb gives TRBD1 as the D gene, but with no DNA this cannot be confirmed. Germline CDR1 reads LNHDA; CDR2 reads SQIVND (reference sequence). The CDR3 runs 14 residues. The CDR3 loop is CASLGTSNTGELFF.

CDR3 in amino acids: CASRGVEGYGYTF. The rearrangement joins TRBV28 to TRBJ1-2. The CDR3 loop spans 13 amino acids. Germline CDR1 reads MDHEN; CDR2 reads SYDVKM.

This rearrangement joins TRBV20-1 to TRBJ1-2; TCRdb's D gene call, TRBD1, goes unchecked for lack of DNA. The CDR3 is made up of 14 amino acids. Germline V CDR1 and CDR2: DFQATT, SNEGSKA (reference sequence). The CDR3 sequence is CSAWPSTAEGGYTF.

V and J are TRBV7-9 and TRBJ2-3. The CDR3 is made up of 14 amino acids. Germline CDR1 reads SEHNR; CDR2 reads FQNEAQ (reference sequence). CDR3: CASSTAVFADTQYF.

The chain combines TRBV2 with TRBJ1-5; TCRdb returns TRBD1, unconfirmable since there is no DNA. The CDR3 is made up of 17 amino acids. Germline CDR1 SNHLY, CDR2 FYNNEI. The CDR3 here is CASSDRGLLKDHQPQHF.

The gene calls are TRBV20-1 and TRBJ2-2; without DNA, the TCRdb call of TRBD2 cannot be checked. The V gene's germline CDR1 is DFQATT and CDR2 SNEGSKA (reference sequence). There are 16 residues in the CDR3. The CDR3 reads CSARGLAGGDTGELFF.

The J gene is TRBJ2-7, the V gene TRBV7-9; TCRdb gives TRBD1 as the D gene, but with no DNA this cannot be confirmed. This CDR3 has 15 residues. Germline CDR1 reads SEHNR; CDR2 reads FQNEAQ (reference sequence). CDR3 sequence: CASSPQTGGIYEQYF.

The V gene is TRBV4-1, the J gene TRBJ1-6. CDR1 MGHRA and CDR2 YSYEKL come from the germline V gene. CDR3 length equals 19 residues. This chain's CDR3 is CASSQEFLTESSYNSPLHF.

V and J are TRBV12-3 or TRBV12-4 and TRBJ1-2; TCRdb picks TRBD1, but there is no DNA to check that call. CDR3 length: 17 amino acids. The CDR3: CASKSLDRGVSNYGYTF.

The gene calls are TRBV5-1 and TRBJ1-2. Germline assignment: CDR1 SGHRS and CDR2 YFSETQ. There are 12 residues in the CDR3. The CDR3 region is CASSFLGDGYTF.

The chain recombines TRBV29-1 with TRBJ2-7. This CDR3 has 13 amino acids. CDR1 and CDR2 (germline): SQVTM, ANQGSEA. CDR3 sequence: CSVETHSSYEQYF.

The rearrangement links TRBV20-1 to TRBJ2-7. Germline V CDR1 and CDR2: DFQATT, SNEGSKA (reference sequence). The CDR3 runs 13 residues. The CDR3 is CSAEDFNSYEQYF.

This chain links TRBV6-5 with TRBJ1-1; TCRdb designates TRBD1, a call that cannot be tested without DNA. The CDR3 consists of 14 residues. Germline-derived CDR1 and CDR2 are MNHEY and SVGAGI. CDR3: CASSPSSRGGEAFF.

The chain couples TRBV29-1 to TRBJ2-1; TCRdb names TRBD2, which stays unverified in the absence of DNA. This CDR3 region has 15 residues. Per the germline V gene, CDR1 is SQVTM and CDR2 is ANQGSEA. The CDR3: CSVEALADHYNEQFF.

The chain is built from TRBV29-1 and TRBJ1-2; TCRdb lists TRBD1, though no DNA is available to test this call. This CDR3 is 16 amino acids long. Germline V gene sequence: CDR1 SQVTM, CDR2 ANQGSEA. This chain's CDR3 is CSANPGTGSYLYGYTF. Full variable domain (remainder filled in from reference TRBV29-1 and TRBJ1-2): SAVISQKPSRDICQRGTSLTIQCQVDSQVTMMFWYRQQPGQSLTLIATANQGSEATYESGFVIDKFPISRPNLTFSTLTVSNMSPEDSSIYLCSANPGTGSYLYGYTFGSGTRLTVV.

The CDR3 reads CASSWRGPYNEQFF. The chain combines TRBV5-1 with TRBJ2-1; as DNA is missing, the TRBD1 call by TCRdb cannot be tested. The CDR3 covers 14 residues. Germline loops: CDR1 SGHRS, CDR2 YFSETQ.

This chain joins TRBV29-1 and TRBJ1-2; TCRdb proposes TRBD1, but this gene call is untestable without DNA. The CDR3 loop spans 13 amino acids. Germline V gene sequence: CDR1 SQVTM, CDR2 ANQGSEA. This chain's CDR3 is CSVESRDNYGYTF.

The chain links TRBV6-6 to TRBJ2-2; the D call from TCRdb, TRBD1, cannot be confirmed without DNA. Germline CDR1 MNHNY, CDR2 SVGAGI (reference sequence). The CDR3 sequence is 15 residues long. CDR3 sequence: CASSYRDRDTGELFF.

The chain recombines TRBV29-1 with TRBJ2-3. CDR3 length: 12 residues. Germline assignment: CDR1 SQVTM and CDR2 ANQGSEA. CDR3 loop: CSVVSGPDTQYF.

The CDR3: CASSYGGQGESGYTF. The chain uses TRBV6-2 or TRBV6-3 and TRBJ1-2; TCRdb calls TRBD1, which cannot be checked without DNA. Per germline, CDR1 MNHEY and CDR2 SVGEGT. This CDR3 comprises 15 residues.

This chain joins TRBV20-1 and TRBJ2-7; TCRdb proposes TRBD2, but this gene call is untestable without DNA. The CDR3 is 14 residues long. Germline lookup yields CDR1 DFQATT and CDR2 SNEGSKA (reference sequence). This chain's CDR3 is CSARGGEVTYEQYF.